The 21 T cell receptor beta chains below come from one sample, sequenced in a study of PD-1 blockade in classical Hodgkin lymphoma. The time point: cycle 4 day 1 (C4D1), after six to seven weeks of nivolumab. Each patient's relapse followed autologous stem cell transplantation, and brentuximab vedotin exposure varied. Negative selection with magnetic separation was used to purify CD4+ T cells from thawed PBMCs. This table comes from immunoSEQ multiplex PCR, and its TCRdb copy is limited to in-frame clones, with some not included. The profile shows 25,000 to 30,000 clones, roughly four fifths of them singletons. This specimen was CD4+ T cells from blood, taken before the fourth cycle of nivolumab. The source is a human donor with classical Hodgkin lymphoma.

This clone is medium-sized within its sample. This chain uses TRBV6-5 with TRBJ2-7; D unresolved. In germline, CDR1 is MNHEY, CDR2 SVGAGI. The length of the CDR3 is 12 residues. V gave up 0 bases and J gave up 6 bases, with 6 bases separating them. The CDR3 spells CASSYSKGEQYF. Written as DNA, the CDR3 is TGTGCCAGCAGTTACTCCAAGGGCGAGCAGTACTTC.

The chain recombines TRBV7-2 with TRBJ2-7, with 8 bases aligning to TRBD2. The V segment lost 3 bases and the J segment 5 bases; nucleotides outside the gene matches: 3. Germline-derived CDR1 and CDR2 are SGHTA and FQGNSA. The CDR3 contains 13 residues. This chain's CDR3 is CASSLREVDEQYF. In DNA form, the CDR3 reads TGTGCCAGCAGCTTGCGGGAGGTGGACGAGCAGTACTTC.

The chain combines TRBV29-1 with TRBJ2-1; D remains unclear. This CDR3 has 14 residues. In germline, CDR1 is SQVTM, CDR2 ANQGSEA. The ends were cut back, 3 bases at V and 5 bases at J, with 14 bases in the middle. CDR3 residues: CSVDSRLSDNEQFF. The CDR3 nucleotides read TGCAGCGTTGATTCTCGCCTGAGCGACAATGAGCAGTTCTTC.

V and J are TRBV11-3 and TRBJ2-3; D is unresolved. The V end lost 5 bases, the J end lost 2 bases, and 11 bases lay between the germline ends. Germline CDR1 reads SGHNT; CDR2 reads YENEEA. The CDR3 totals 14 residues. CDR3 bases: TGTGCCAGCAGCCCTTCCTGGATCACAGATACGCAGTATTTT. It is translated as CASSPSWITDTQYF.

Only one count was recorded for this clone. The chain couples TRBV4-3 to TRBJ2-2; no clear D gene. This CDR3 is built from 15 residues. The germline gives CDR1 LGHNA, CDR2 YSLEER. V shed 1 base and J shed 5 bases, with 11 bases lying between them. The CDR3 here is CASSQALVDTGELFF. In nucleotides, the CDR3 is TGCGCCAGCAGCCAAGCGCTAGTAGATACCGGGGAGCTGTTTTTT.

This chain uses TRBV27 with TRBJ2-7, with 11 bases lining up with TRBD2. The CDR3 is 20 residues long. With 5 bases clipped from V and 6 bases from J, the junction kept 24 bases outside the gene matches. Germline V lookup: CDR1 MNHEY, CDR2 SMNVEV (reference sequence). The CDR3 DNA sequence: TGTGCCAGCAGTATGTCGACGAAACTAGCGGGAGACGGTGGTGGGTTCGAGCAGTACTTC. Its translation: CASSMSTKLAGDGGGFEQYF.

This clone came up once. The CDR3 DNA reads TGCAGCGGGGAGGTCCAAGGTGGGACCCAGTACTTC. This sequence encodes CSGEVQGGTQYF. This sequence joins TRBV29-1 and TRBJ2-5, with D possibly being TRBD2 (6 bases). The CDR3 length is 12 residues. The germline gives CDR1 SQVTM, CDR2 ANQGSEA. Trimming cost V 7 bases and J 7 bases, with 16 bases left between them.

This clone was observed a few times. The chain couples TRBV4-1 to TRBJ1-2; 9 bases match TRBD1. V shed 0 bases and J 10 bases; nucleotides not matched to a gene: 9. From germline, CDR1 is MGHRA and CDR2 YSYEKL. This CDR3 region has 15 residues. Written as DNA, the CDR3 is TGCGCCAGCAGCCAAGATCATCGGACAGGGGCGGTCTACACCTTC. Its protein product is CASSQDHRTGAVYTF.

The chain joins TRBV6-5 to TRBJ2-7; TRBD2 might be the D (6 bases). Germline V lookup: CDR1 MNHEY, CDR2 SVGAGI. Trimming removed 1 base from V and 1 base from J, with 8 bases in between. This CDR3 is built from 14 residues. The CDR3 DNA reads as TGTGCCAGCAGTTACTGGAGGGGTTCCTACGAGCAGTACTTC. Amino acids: CASSYWRGSYEQYF.

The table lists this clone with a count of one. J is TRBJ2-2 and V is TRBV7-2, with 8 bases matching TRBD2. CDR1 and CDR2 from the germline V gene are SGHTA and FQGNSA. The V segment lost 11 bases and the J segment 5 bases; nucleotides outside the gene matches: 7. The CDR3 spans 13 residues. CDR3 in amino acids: CAGGLARTGELFF. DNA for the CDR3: TGTGCCGGCGGACTAGCCAGGACCGGGGAGCTGTTTTTT.

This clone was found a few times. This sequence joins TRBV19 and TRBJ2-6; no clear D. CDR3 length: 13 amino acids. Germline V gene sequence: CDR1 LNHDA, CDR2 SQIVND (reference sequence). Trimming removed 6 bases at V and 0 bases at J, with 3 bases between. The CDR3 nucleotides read TGTGCCAGTAGGATCTCTGGGGCCAACGTCCTGACTTTC. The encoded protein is CASRISGANVLTF.

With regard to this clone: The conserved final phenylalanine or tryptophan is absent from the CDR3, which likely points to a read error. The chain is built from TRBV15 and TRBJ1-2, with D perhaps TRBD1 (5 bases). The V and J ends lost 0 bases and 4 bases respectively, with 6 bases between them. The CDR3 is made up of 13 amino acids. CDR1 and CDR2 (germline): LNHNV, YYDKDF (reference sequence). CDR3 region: CATSRERGYGYTV. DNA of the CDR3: TGTGCCACCAGCAGAGAGAGGGGCTATGGCTACACCGTC.

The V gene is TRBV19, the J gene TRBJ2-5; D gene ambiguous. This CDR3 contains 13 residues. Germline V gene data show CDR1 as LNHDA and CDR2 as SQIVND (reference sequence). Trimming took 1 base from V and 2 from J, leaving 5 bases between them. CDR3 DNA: TGTGCCAGTAGTATAGGACGTCAAGAGACCCAGTACTTC. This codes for CASSIGRQETQYF.

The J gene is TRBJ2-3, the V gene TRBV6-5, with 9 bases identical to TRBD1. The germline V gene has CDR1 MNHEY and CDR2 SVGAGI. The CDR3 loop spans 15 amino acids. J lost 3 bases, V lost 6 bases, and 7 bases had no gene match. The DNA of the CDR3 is TGTGCCAGCAGACCAACAGGGGGCGAAACAGATACGCAGTATTTT. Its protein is CASRPTGGETDTQYF.

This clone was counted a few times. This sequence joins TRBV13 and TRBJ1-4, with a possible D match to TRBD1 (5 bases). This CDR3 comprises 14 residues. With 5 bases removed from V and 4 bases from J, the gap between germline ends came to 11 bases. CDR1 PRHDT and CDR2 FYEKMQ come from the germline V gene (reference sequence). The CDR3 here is CASSLTGLNEKLFF. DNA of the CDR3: TGTGCCAGCAGCCTTACGGGACTTAATGAAAAACTGTTTTTT.

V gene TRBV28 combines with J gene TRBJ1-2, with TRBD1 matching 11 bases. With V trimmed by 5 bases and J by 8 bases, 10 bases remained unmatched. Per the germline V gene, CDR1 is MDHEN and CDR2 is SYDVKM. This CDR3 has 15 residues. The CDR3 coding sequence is TGTGCCAGCAGTCTCGCAGGACAGGGGGCGAGCGGCTACACCTTC. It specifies CASSLAGQGASGYTF.

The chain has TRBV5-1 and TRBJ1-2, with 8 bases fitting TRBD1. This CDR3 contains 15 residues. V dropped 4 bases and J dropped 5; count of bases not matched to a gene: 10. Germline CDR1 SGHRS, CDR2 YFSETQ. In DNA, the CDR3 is TGCGCCAGCAGCAGGGAGGCAGGGGGCCGGTATGGCTACACCTTC. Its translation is CASSREAGGRYGYTF.

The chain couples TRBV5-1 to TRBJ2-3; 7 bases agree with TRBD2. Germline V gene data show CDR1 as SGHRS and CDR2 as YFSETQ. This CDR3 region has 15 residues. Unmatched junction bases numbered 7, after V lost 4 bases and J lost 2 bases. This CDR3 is CASSLLAENTDTQYF. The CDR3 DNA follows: TGCGCCAGCAGCCTGCTAGCGGAGAACACAGATACGCAGTATTTT.

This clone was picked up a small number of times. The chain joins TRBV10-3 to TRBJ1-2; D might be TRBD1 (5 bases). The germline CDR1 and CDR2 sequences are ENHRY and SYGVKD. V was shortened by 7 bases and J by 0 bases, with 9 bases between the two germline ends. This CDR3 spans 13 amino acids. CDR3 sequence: CAINAGSNYGYTF. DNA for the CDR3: TGTGCCATCAACGCAGGGTCTAACTATGGCTACACCTTC.

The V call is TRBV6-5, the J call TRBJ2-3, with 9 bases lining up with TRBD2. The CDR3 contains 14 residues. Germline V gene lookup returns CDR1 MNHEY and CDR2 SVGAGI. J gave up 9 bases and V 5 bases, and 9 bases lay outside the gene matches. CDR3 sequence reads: CASSDRLAGSTQYF. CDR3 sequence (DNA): TGTGCCAGCAGTGACCGGCTAGCGGGAAGCACGCAGTATTTT.

CDR3 in DNA: TGTGCCAGCAGTCCGGGGCCTATCTATGGCTACACCTTC. The encoded protein is CASSPGPIYGYTF. The chain couples TRBV6-5 to TRBJ1-2; D perhaps matches TRBD1 (5 bases). Trimming left V 5 bases short and J 4 bases short, with 11 bases between. This CDR3 comprises 13 residues. Germline V gene lookup returns CDR1 MNHEY and CDR2 SVGAGI.